This TCR beta chain came from a study of T cells after yellow fever vaccination. The CDR3 length is 14 residues. The V end was cut by 5 bases, the J end by 2 bases, with 10 bases between. Germline CDR1 and CDR2: SQVTM and ANQGSEA. From the 5' RACE reads, TCRdb called clonotypes with MiXCR, one entry per CDR3 protein. The data show roughly 520,000 distinct CDR3 sequences, with around a fifth seen just once and around 16% held by the top ten. The material sequenced was PBMCs, taken roughly 20 days after the first yellow fever vaccination. The chain is built from TRBV29-1 and TRBJ2-6, with D perhaps matching TRBD2 (6 bases). This receptor was taken from a man between 18 and 35 years old who received the YFV17D yellow fever vaccine. CDR3 DNA sequence: TGCAGCGTTTTTGGAGGGGCTGGGGCCAACGTCCTGACTTTC. It specifies CSVFGGAGANVLTF.